This TCR beta chain was identified during a study of OX40 agonist ivuxolimab in advanced cancers. The wider study: With a range of roughly 20 to 90, age averaged 60 years, and around 83% were male. Study-wide results and limits: Relative to CD4+, CD8+ T cells held more expanded clones on average. People who partly responded at 0.1-3.0 mg/kg had some of the least clonal expansion seen. Among the nonresponders, some also had low normalized T-cell clonal expansion.

A remark on this clone: Its antigen is unknown.

The table came from immunoSEQ multiplex PCR; TCRdb's copy has only in-frame clones and leaves some out. The repertoire has 72,000 or so clones, just over 85% of them found once; the top ten carry around 0.86%. The CDR3 contains 13 residues. The V gene's germline CDR1 is MNHEY and CDR2 SVGAGI. V was cut by 4 bases and J by 4 bases, with 10 bases left in between. The material was CD4+ or CD8+ T cells sorted from blood, obtained in a trial of the OX40 agonist ivuxolimab. The V and J genes are TRBV6-5 and TRBJ1-1, with D possibly being TRBD1 (5 bases). The TCR comes from an adult with an advanced solid tumor such as melanoma, head and neck, liver or kidney cancer. In nucleotides, the CDR3 is TGTGCCAGCAGTTCCCGGGGCGGCACTGAAGCTTTCTTT. This encodes CASSSRGGTEAFF.